This is a list of T cell receptor beta chains from one sample in a study of cytomegalovirus exposure and HLA in healthy donors. Profiling relied on immunoSEQ multiplex PCR, and the TCRdb table lists in-frame clones only, not all of them. The data hold 200,000 to 250,000 clones, with roughly 85% observed a single time. Source material: PBMCs. These receptors originate from a man between 18 and 29 years old in good health and CMV-seronegative. Both conserved end residues are part of each CDR3. A D gene is named only where the DNA matches it firmly. Some rows mark clone size as missing; the rest say once, few, many or name a class of expanded clone.

abundance	d_gene	v_gene	j_gene	CDR3aa	CDR3nt
.	.	TRBV11-3	TRBJ2-1	CASAPWGGPQREQFF	TGTGCCAGCGCCCCGTGGGGCGGACCGCAACGTGAGCAGTTCTTC
.	TRBD2	TRBV30	TRBJ2-3	CAWRKRLASYTDTQYF	TGTGCCTGGAGAAAACGACTAGCGAGTTACACAGATACGCAGTATTTT
.	TRBD1	TRBV30	TRBJ2-1	CAGAPYYGTGLGNEQFF	TGTGCCGGGGCCCCATACTACGGGACAGGACTGGGCAATGAGCAGTTCTTC
.	TRBD2	TRBV25-1	TRBJ2-3	CASSIPGGTDTQYF	TGTGCCAGCAGTATTCCGGGGGGGACAGATACGCAGTATTTT
.	.	TRBV6-5	TRBJ1-4	CASSYFGKSEKLFF	TGTGCCAGCAGTTACTTCGGGAAATCGGAAAAACTGTTTTTT
.	TRBD1	TRBV7-9	TRBJ2-4	CASTTTGKANIQYF	TGTGCCAGCACCACGACAGGGAAGGCGAACATTCAGTACTTC
.	TRBD2	TRBV5-1	TRBJ2-7	CASSFGLAGPYEQYF	TGCGCCAGCAGCTTTGGACTAGCGGGCCCCTACGAGCAGTACTTC
few	.	TRBV20-1	TRBJ2-1	CSASRVHEQFF	TGCAGTGCTAGCAGGGTCCATGAGCAGTTCTTC
.	.	TRBV19	TRBJ2-2	CASSIGGADSGELFF	TGTGCCAGTAGTATAGGGGGCGCCGATTCCGGGGAGCTGTTTTTT
.	.	TRBV6-5	TRBJ1-6	CASTPSGAVNSPLHF	TGTGCCAGCACTCCAAGCGGGGCGGTTAATTCACCCCTCCACTTT
.	.	TRBV2	TRBJ2-7	CASSTELGLEQYF	TGTGCCAGCAGTACTGAATTGGGCTTGGAGCAGTACTTC
.	TRBD2	TRBV18	TRBJ2-7	CASSRSGTSYEQYF	TGTGCCAGCTCAAGGAGCGGGACCTCCTACGAGCAGTACTTC
.	.	TRBV28	TRBJ1-5	CASSLWLGSGRGQPQHF	TGTGCCAGCAGTTTATGGCTGGGCAGCGGACGGGGTCAGCCCCAGCATTTT
few	.	TRBV10-3	TRBJ2-2	CAISESGTGELFF	TGTGCCATCAGTGAGTCCGGCACCGGGGAGCTGTTTTTT
few	.	TRBV5-6	TRBJ2-7	CASSLGGHFTYEQYF	TGTGCCAGCAGCTTGGGGGGCCACTTTACCTACGAGCAGTACTTC
.	.	TRBV2	TRBJ1-1	CASSEGLPGTREAFF	TGTGCCAGCAGTGAAGGGTTGCCCGGGACACGTGAAGCTTTCTTT
.	.	TRBV7-2	TRBJ1-5	CASSLAENQPQHF	TGTGCCAGCAGCTTAGCAGAGAATCAGCCCCAGCATTTT
.	TRBD2	TRBV6-4	TRBJ2-1	CASSRSSGRTTYNEQFF	TGTGCCAGCAGTAGATCTAGCGGGAGGACCACCTACAATGAGCAGTTCTTC
.	.	TRBV6-5	TRBJ2-3	CASSYRRGPTDTQYF	TGTGCCAGCAGTTACAGGCGGGGTCCCACAGATACGCAGTATTTT
.	TRBD1	TRBV28	TRBJ1-5	CASSFGQGASQPQHF	TGTGCCAGCAGTTTCGGACAGGGGGCCAGTCAGCCCCAGCATTTT
.	TRBD1	TRBV7-9	TRBJ1-4	CASSRRDSGEKLFF	TGTGCCAGCAGTCGCCGGGACAGCGGAGAAAAACTGTTTTTT
.	.	TRBV7-5	TRBJ1-2	CARSSAGFSGYTF	TGTGCCAGAAGCTCAGCAGGGTTTTCTGGCTACACCTTC
few	.	TRBV7-9	TRBJ2-6	CASSQDATSGANVLTF	TGTGCCAGCAGCCAAGATGCCACTTCTGGGGCCAACGTCCTGACTTTC
few	TRBD2	TRBV27	TRBJ2-3	CASSLFGGYTDTQYF	TGTGCCAGCAGTTTATTCGGGGGGTACACAGATACGCAGTATTTT
.	TRBD1	TRBV5-3	TRBJ1-2	CARSLGCPTGDKNYGYTF	TGTGCCAGAAGCTTGGGGTGCCCGACAGGGGACAAAAACTATGGCTACACCTTC
.	.	TRBV27	TRBJ2-7	CASSNTQGLSAYEQYF	TGTGCCAGCAGTAACACTCAGGGACTTAGCGCCTACGAGCAGTACTTC
once	TRBD1	TRBV28	TRBJ1-4	CASTPPGGQGLEKLFF	TGTGCCAGCACCCCCCCGGGCGGACAGGGGTTGGAAAAACTGTTTTTT
few	.	TRBV6-5	TRBJ1-1	CASSYPPLNTEAFF	TGTGCCAGCAGTTACCCTCCGTTGAACACTGAAGCTTTCTTT
.	.	TRBV4-3	TRBJ2-5	CASSQGAGETQYF	TGCGCCAGCAGCCAGGGGGCAGGGGAGACCCAGTACTTC
.	TRBD1	TRBV2	TRBJ2-7	CASIGTDSYEQYF	TGTGCCAGCATTGGGACAGATTCCTACGAGCAGTACTTC
.	.	TRBV2	TRBJ2-7	CASSGQAYEQYF	TGTGCCAGCAGTGGACAGGCCTACGAGCAGTACTTC